This TCR beta chain emerged from a study of T cells in Graves' hyperthyroidism and ophthalmopathy. What was amplified from RNA transcripts were TCR beta CDR3 regions. The HTBI primer set drove a first-round RT-PCR of the TCR CDR3. One entry per CDR3 protein results from TCRdb running MiXCR on the multiplex PCR reads. The table includes 450,000 to 700,000 distinct CDR3 sequences, about 43% detected once. Study-wide points: A model of 13 V-J pairs discriminated ophthalmopathy from stable hyperthyroidism. Peripheral blood also featured most of the thyroid clonotypes expanded above 0.001.

This clonotype was counted many times. The antigen is not known. V was trimmed by 5 bases and J by 7 bases, leaving 20 bases between them. The CDR3 consists of 16 residues. Germline CDR1 and CDR2: SGHVS and FQNEAQ. The sequenced sample consisted of peripheral blood or thyroid tissue (not recorded which). The clonotype was recovered from an adult woman with Graves' disease, either hyperthyroidism or ophthalmopathy (not recorded which). The V and J genes are TRBV7-8 and TRBJ2-2, with D possibly being TRBD1 (6 bases). CDR3 residues: CASSKRMGHRIGELFF. CDR3 sequence (DNA): TGTGCCAGCAGCAAGCGAATGGGACACCGGATCGGGGAGCTGTTTTTT.